The 8 T cell receptor beta chains below were found in one sample sequenced in a study of shared clonotypes between healthy human individuals. Produced via immunoSEQ multiplex PCR; TCRdb's table is partial and in-frame only. The table includes some 2,000,000 clones, approximately 94% detected once. The naive CD8 fraction comprised CD45RO-negative cells positively selected for CCR7 and excluded terminally differentiated effector memory CD45RA+ cells. The specimen sequenced was naive CD8+ T cells sorted from blood. All receptors come from a man between 18 and 35 years old in good health.

The chain uses TRBV7-9 and TRBJ1-2; 11 bases fit TRBD1. This CDR3 comprises 14 residues. CDR1 is SEHNR, CDR2 FQNEAQ, per germline (reference sequence). J was trimmed by 7 bases and V by 4 bases; bases with no gene match: 5. CDR3 DNA sequence: TGTGCCAGCAGCTGGGACAGGGGGGACGGTGGCTACACCTTC. Protein product: CASSWDRGDGGYTF.

V gene TRBV27 combines with J gene TRBJ2-1; TRBD2 might be the D (5 bases). CDR1 MNHEY and CDR2 SMNVEV come from the germline V gene (reference sequence). This CDR3 is built from 13 residues. Trimming stripped 3 bases from V and 6 bases from J, with 9 bases between. The CDR3 spells CASSLLASNEQFF. The CDR3 DNA reads as TGTGCCAGCAGTTTGCTAGCCTCCAATGAGCAGTTCTTC.

The chain has TRBV9 and TRBJ1-4; 7 nucleotides align to TRBD1. This CDR3 has 14 amino acids. V was clipped by 2 bases and J by 7 bases; unmatched bases: 5. Germline values: CDR1 SGDLS, CDR2 YYNGEE. Here the CDR3 reads CASSVRDRVEKLFF. The CDR3, as DNA: TGTGCCAGCAGCGTCCGGGACAGAGTTGAAAAACTGTTTTTT.

V and J are TRBV6-1 and TRBJ1-4; possibly TRBD1 for D (5 bases). Trimming removed 6 bases from V and 1 base from J, with 12 bases in between. The CDR3 is 15 amino acids. Germline loops: CDR1 MNHNS, CDR2 SASEGT. The DNA of the CDR3 is TGTGCCAGCAGGGGGAGGAGGGGAACTAATGAAAAACTGTTTTTT. Translation: CASRGRRGTNEKLFF.

The chain is built from TRBV30 and TRBJ1-2, with D perhaps matching TRBD1 (6 bases). V was clipped by 2 bases and J by 6 bases, with 19 bases between them. Germline V CDR1 and CDR2: GTSNPN, SVGIG (reference sequence). The CDR3 has 15 amino acids. The CDR3 DNA is TGTGCCTGGAGTCCATCCCCGGGGGCAGGTCATGGCTACACCTTC. This codes for CAWSPSPGAGHGYTF.

CDR3 DNA: TGTGCCAGCAGCATGGGACAGGGGAACGGTGAGCAGTACTTC. The encoded protein is CASSMGQGNGEQYF. The gene calls are TRBV5-4 and TRBJ2-7; 10 bases fit TRBD1. V lost 4 bases and J lost 7; bases outside the gene matches: 8. The CDR3 is 14 amino acids. Germline lookup yields CDR1 SGHNT and CDR2 YYREEE (reference sequence).

Concerning this clone: The sample carries other DNA sequences with the same CDR3. The V call is TRBV7-3, the J call TRBJ2-3; D is uncertain. This CDR3 contains 12 residues. Germline loops: CDR1 SGHTA, CDR2 FQGTGA. Trimming pared 0 bases from V and 6 bases from J, leaving 4 bases between. The CDR3 region has the DNA TGTGCCAGCAGCTTAACGGGCGATACGCAGTATTTT. It encodes CASSLTGDTQYF.

This clone was detected once. This chain links TRBV10-3 with TRBJ1-2; D not certain. CDR1 is ENHRY, CDR2 SYGVKD, per germline. V gave up 10 bases and J gave up 3 bases, with 18 bases separating them. This CDR3 comprises 14 residues. This chain's CDR3 is CATNQPPADYGYTF. CDR3 nucleotides: TGTGCCACGAATCAACCACCGGCGGACTATGGCTACACCTTC.